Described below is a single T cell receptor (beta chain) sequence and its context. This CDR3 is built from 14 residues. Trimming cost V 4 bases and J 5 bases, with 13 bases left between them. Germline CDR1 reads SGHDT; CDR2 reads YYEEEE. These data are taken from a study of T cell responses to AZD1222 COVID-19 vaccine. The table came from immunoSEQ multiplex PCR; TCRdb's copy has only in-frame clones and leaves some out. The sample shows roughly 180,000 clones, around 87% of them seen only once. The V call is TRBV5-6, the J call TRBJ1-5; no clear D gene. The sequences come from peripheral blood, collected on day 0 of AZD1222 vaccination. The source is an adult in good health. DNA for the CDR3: TGTGCCAGCAGCCGAGGAGGGTGGGATCAGCCCCAGCATTTT. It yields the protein CASSRGGWDQPQHF.